The 9 T cell receptor beta chains below all came from one sample that was sequenced in a study of blood T cell repertoires in COVID-19. Libraries were prepared by immunoSEQ multiplex PCR; TCRdb keeps only in-frame clonotypes and omits some of them. Among a few hundred thousand clones listed, about 83% were seen once. Input material: PBMCs or T cells enriched from blood (not recorded which). These receptors were obtained from a woman aged 40 to 50 who had recovered from COVID-19.

V is TRBV2 and J is TRBJ1-1; tentatively, D is TRBD1 (6 bases). The germline V and J ends were trimmed by 7 bases and 1 base, with 10 bases remaining between them. Germline V gene sequence: CDR1 SNHLY, CDR2 FYNNEI. The CDR3 totals 13 residues. This CDR3 is CASTGQRNTEAFF. The CDR3 DNA reads TGTGCCAGCACAGGACAGAGGAACACTGAAGCTTTCTTT.

This clone has a handful of counts. The chain is built from TRBV28 and TRBJ2-7, with a weak D call TRBD2 (5 bases). Per germline, CDR1 MDHEN and CDR2 SYDVKM. This CDR3 region has 13 residues. Between the trimmed V and J ends, which lost 3 bases and 3 bases, there was a span of 9 bases. This CDR3 reads CASSFAGLYEQYF. The CDR3 DNA reads as TGTGCCAGCAGTTTTGCAGGACTCTACGAGCAGTACTTC.

This chain uses TRBV28 with TRBJ1-4; D perhaps matches TRBD1 (5 bases). Trimming shortened V by 4 bases and J by 7 bases, and 7 bases separated the two germline ends. This CDR3 contains 12 residues. From germline, CDR1 is MDHEN and CDR2 SYDVKM. This CDR3 reads CASSSRVEKLFF. The CDR3, as DNA: TGTGCCAGCAGTTCCAGGGTTGAAAAACTGTTTTTT.

This clone was detected a few times. J is TRBJ1-1 and V is TRBV14; 9 nucleotides agree with TRBD1. Germline loops: CDR1 SGHDN, CDR2 FVKESK. The CDR3 totals 15 residues. V was clipped by 4 bases and J by 1 base; unmatched bases: 4. In DNA, the CDR3 is TGTGCCAGCAGCCCACTACAGGGGGCGAACACTGAAGCTTTCTTT. Residues: CASSPLQGANTEAFF.

J is TRBJ1-3 and V is TRBV28; D gene uncertain. This CDR3 has 14 residues. The V end lost 5 bases, the J end lost 0 bases, and 8 bases lay between the germline ends. Per the germline V gene, CDR1 is MDHEN and CDR2 is SYDVKM. The CDR3 protein is CASSPDISGNTIYF. The DNA for the CDR3 is TGTGCCAGCAGTCCCGACATCTCTGGAAACACCATATATTTT.

The chain links TRBV19 to TRBJ2-2, with a possible D match to TRBD1 (5 bases). The CDR3 spans 16 residues. V was cut by 7 bases and J by 5 bases, with 20 bases left in between. Germline assignment: CDR1 LNHDA and CDR2 SQIVND (reference sequence). The DNA of the CDR3 is TGTGCCAGTACCCTGGTCGGGCAGGGAAGGACCGGGGAGCTGTTTTTT. Protein: CASTLVGQGRTGELFF.

The chain is built from TRBV7-9 and TRBJ2-7, with D unclear. CDR3 length: 13 amino acids. V was shortened by 3 bases and J by 4 bases, with 10 bases between the two germline ends. Germline-derived CDR1 and CDR2 are SEHNR and FQNEAQ (reference sequence). The CDR3 nucleotides are TGTGCCAGCAGCTTGGGCTTGGCATACGAGCAGTACTTC. Residues: CASSLGLAYEQYF.

This chain uses TRBV6-5 with TRBJ1-6; the D is unclear. The V end lost 7 bases, the J end lost 7 bases, and 11 bases lay between the germline ends. The germline CDR1 and CDR2 sequences are MNHEY and SVGAGI. This CDR3 region has 13 residues. CDR3 sequence (DNA): TGTGCCAGCAAGAGAGAATCCAATTCACCCCTCCACTTT. It specifies CASKRESNSPLHF.

The chain uses TRBV5-1 and TRBJ1-1, with 12 nucleotides matching TRBD1. CDR3 length equals 19 residues. The V segment lost 1 base and the J segment 3 bases; nucleotides outside the gene matches: 13. CDR1 is SGHRS and CDR2 is YFSETQ in the germline V gene. DNA for the CDR3: TGCGCCAGCAGCTTGTGGGGACAGGGGGCGGCTTTTGTAGACACTGAAGCTTTCTTT. Its protein product is CASSLWGQGAAFVDTEAFF.